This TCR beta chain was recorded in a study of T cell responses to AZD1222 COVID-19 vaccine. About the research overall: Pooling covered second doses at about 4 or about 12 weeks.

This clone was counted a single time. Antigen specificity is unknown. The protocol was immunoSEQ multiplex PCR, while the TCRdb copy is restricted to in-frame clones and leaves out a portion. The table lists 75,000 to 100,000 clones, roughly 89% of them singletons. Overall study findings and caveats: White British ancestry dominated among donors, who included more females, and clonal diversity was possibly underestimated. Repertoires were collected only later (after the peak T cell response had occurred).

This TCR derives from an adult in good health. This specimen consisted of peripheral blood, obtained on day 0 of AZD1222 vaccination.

CDR3 loop: CASSAQTGLSPGDGYTF. DNA of the CDR3: TGTGCCAGCAGCGCCCAAACGGGACTTAGCCCAGGCGATGGCTACACCTTC. This sequence joins TRBV7-2 and TRBJ1-2, with TRBD1 as a possible D gene (5 bases). The CDR3 runs 17 residues. Looked up from germline, CDR1 is SGHTA and CDR2 is FQGNSA. Trimming removed 5 bases from V and 6 bases from J, with 25 bases in between.